A selection of T cell receptor beta chains follows, all from one sample in a study of PD-1 blockade in classical Hodgkin lymphoma. Method: immunoSEQ multiplex PCR; TCRdb's copy keeps in-frame clones and lacks some. The table shows more than 140,000 clones, with approximately 72% occurring only once. The sample here was peripheral blood mononuclear cells (PBMCs), taken before the second cycle of nivolumab. Receptors originate from a human donor with classical Hodgkin lymphoma. Each CDR3 is given with its conserved first and last residue. A D gene is named only where the DNA matches it firmly. Clone size appears in some rows only: once, few, many, or a class for an expanded clone.

d_call | j_call | clone_size | v_call | cdr3_nt | cdr3_aa
. | TRBJ2-5 | . | TRBV18 | TGTGCCAGCTCACGCCAAGAGACCCAGTACTTC | CASSRQETQYF
TRBD2 | TRBJ2-1 | . | TRBV11-2 | TGTGCCAGCAGCTTAGGGTCTGGACTAGAGTACCTGGGTGAGCAGTTCTTC | CASSLGSGLEYLGEQFF
. | TRBJ1-1 | . | TRBV30 | TGTGCCTGGAGTGTAATTTCCGGAGATGAAGCTTTCTTT | CAWSVISGDEAFF
. | TRBJ2-5 | . | TRBV10-3 | TGTGCCATCAGTGAGGCGCTTGGGGAGACCCAGTACTTC | CAISEALGETQYF
. | TRBJ1-3 | . | TRBV7-9 | TGTGCCAGCAGCCCCACGGGGTCTCGGTCTGGAAACACCATATATTTT | CASSPTGSRSGNTIYF
TRBD2 | TRBJ2-4 | medium-sized | TRBV4-1 | TGCGCCAGCAGCCAAGCGGAACTAGCGGGGGCGATCGGGAGGCACATTCAGTACTTC | CASSQAELAGAIGRHIQYF
. | TRBJ2-7 | . | TRBV6-5 | TGTGCCAGCAGTCACAGAGGCAGCGAGCAGTACTTC | CASSHRGSEQYF
. | TRBJ1-1 | . | TRBV4-1 | TGCGCCAGCAGCCAAGAGGGCTATGAAGCTTTCTTT | CASSQEGYEAFF
. | TRBJ1-5 | few | TRBV5-1 | TGCGCCAGCAGCCCCGGACACTTAAATAGCAATCAGCCCCAGCATTTT | CASSPGHLNSNQPQHF
. | TRBJ2-5 | . | TRBV30 | TGTGCCTGGAGTGTACCCAGGGAAGAGACCCAGTACTTC | CAWSVPREETQYF
. | TRBJ2-3 | . | TRBV7-3 | TGTGCCAGCAGCCCACAGGGCGGGGGCACAGATACGCAGTATTTT | CASSPQGGGTDTQYF
TRBD2 | TRBJ2-3 | . | TRBV18 | TGTGCCAGCTCACCGGCGGGGGGTAGCACAGATACGCAGTATTTT | CASSPAGGSTDTQYF
TRBD2 | TRBJ2-1 | . | TRBV6-1 | TGTGCCAGCTACCCGGAACTAGCGGACAATGAGCAGTTCTTC | CASYPELADNEQFF
. | TRBJ2-1 | . | TRBV7-9 | TGTGCCAGCAGCTTATCGTATGGCGGGACAGTTCACTACAATGAGCAGTTCTTC | CASSLSYGGTVHYNEQFF
TRBD2 | TRBJ2-3 | . | TRBV11-2 | TGTGCCAGCAGCTCCCTAGCGGGGGCCTTCACAGATACGCAGTATTTT | CASSSLAGAFTDTQYF
TRBD2 | TRBJ2-5 | . | TRBV7-8 | TGTGCCAGCAGGCCCGGGGTAGCGGGTCAAGAGACCCAGTACTTC | CASRPGVAGQETQYF
TRBD1 | TRBJ1-5 | . | TRBV5-6 | TGTGCCAGCAGCCGGACAGGTGAACAGCCCCAGCATTTT | CASSRTGEQPQHF
. | TRBJ2-1 | . | TRBV6-5 | TGTGCCAGCAGTTACTCTTTCGGACCGACCAAGGGGCAGTTCTTC | CASSYSFGPTKGQFF
. | TRBJ1-1 | . | TRBV11-2 | TGTGCCAGCAGTGCGGGACCGCGGAACACTGAAGCTTTCTTT | CASSAGPRNTEAFF
. | TRBJ2-1 | once | TRBV4-1 | TGCGCCAGCAGCCACCATACTAGTGCCAACTACAATGAGCAGTTCTTC | CASSHHTSANYNEQFF
. | TRBJ2-7 | . | TRBV27 | TGTGCCAGCAGTCCACGACATGGGTCCTCCTACGAGCAGTACTTC | CASSPRHGSSYEQYF
. | TRBJ1-5 | . | TRBV6-5 | TGTGCCAGCAGCAACGGGGGGACGAATCAGCCCCAGCATTTT | CASSNGGTNQPQHF
. | TRBJ2-1 | . | TRBV18 | TGTGCCAGCTCAGGCACGGCAGCCTACAATGAGCAGTTCTTC | CASSGTAAYNEQFF
. | TRBJ1-1 | . | TRBV10-3 | TGTGCCATCAGTTTAATGAACACTGAAGCTTTCTTT | CAISLMNTEAFF
. | TRBJ2-3 | . | TRBV10-3 | TGTGCCATCAGTGAATCCACAGATACGCAGTATTTT | CAISESTDTQYF
. | TRBJ2-3 | . | TRBV9 | TGTGCCAGCCAGCTAGCCCAACAGGATACGCAGTATTTT | CASQLAQQDTQYF
TRBD2 | TRBJ2-5 | few | TRBV6-5 | TGTGCCAGCAGTTACTCGGGGGGGGAAGGACAAGAGACCCAGTACTTC | CASSYSGGEGQETQYF
. | TRBJ2-1 | . | TRBV5-1 | TGCGCCAGCAGCTTGGCCCAGGGTGTCCACAATGAGCAGTTCTTC | CASSLAQGVHNEQFF